This TCR beta chain appears in the sequencing data of a study of T cell responses to AZD1222 COVID-19 vaccine. Points on this clone: No antigen is known for it.

Study-wide points: Clonal diversity may have been underestimated, and the donors were mostly white British, with more females than males.

J was trimmed by 3 bases and V by 1 base; bases with no gene match: 3. The CDR3 consists of 16 residues. Germline loops: CDR1 MDHEN, CDR2 SYDVKM. Assay used: immunoSEQ multiplex PCR; TCRdb lists only in-frame clones, some missing. The sample consists of more than 95,000 clones, around 86% of them appearing once. The chain couples TRBV28 to TRBJ1-4, with 9 bases fitting TRBD1. The specimen was peripheral blood, collected 28 days after the second dose of the MenACWY control vaccine. This clonotype was sampled from an adult who received the MenACWY meningococcal vaccine as a control. CDR3 amino acids: CASSLLWTGANEKLFF. DNA for the CDR3: TGTGCCAGCAGTTTATTGTGGACAGGGGCTAATGAAAAACTGTTTTTT.